This T cell receptor beta chain was documented in a study of OX40 agonist ivuxolimab in advanced cancers. The overall study: Among those treated, three patients had partial responses, one with hepatocellular carcinoma and two with cutaneous melanoma.

Patients were ineligible given autoimmune disease history or systemic immunosuppression. Turning to this clone: Its target is not known.

TCRdb's table, derived via immunoSEQ multiplex PCR, lists solely in-frame clones and lacks some. The top ten hold roughly 5.1% of the sample, which has just under 65,000 clones, about 90% seen once. V was shortened by 2 bases and J by 14 bases, with 14 bases between the two germline ends. Per the germline V gene, CDR1 is SQVTM and CDR2 is ANQGSEA. The CDR3 spans 11 residues. Whole-study results and caveats: In a subset of nonresponders, normalized T-cell clonal expansion was also low.

The receptor was isolated from an adult with an advanced solid tumor such as melanoma, head and neck, liver or kidney cancer. Sequences were derived from CD4+ or CD8+ T cells sorted from blood, sampled in a trial of the OX40 agonist ivuxolimab. V and J are TRBV29-1 and TRBJ2-3, with D perhaps being TRBD1 or TRBD2 (5 bases each). The CDR3 loop is CSVELGTTAYF. CDR3 DNA: TGCAGCGTTGAATTGGGGACCACGGCGTATTTT.